These 7 T cell receptor beta chains came from one sample sequenced in a study of T-cell memory formation after mild COVID-19. Each CDR3 protein is one row after TCRdb ran MiXCR on the 5' RACE reads. The sample holds tens of thousands of distinct CDR3 sequences, less than 8% seen once. Specimen: PBMCs or a T cell subset sorted from them (not recorded which). The receptors here all came from an adult who had mild COVID-19 (a few samples of this study predate the infection). Cell type and time point are not known.

V is TRBV20-1 and J is TRBJ2-7, with D tentatively TRBD1 or TRBD2 (5 bases each). V shed 8 bases and J shed 0 bases, with 17 bases lying between them. There are 14 residues in the CDR3. Germline CDR1 is DFQATT and CDR2 is SNEGSKA (reference sequence). CDR3 loop: CSFSGPSISYEQYF. Here the CDR3 DNA reads TGCAGTTTCTCGGGACCTTCTATCTCCTACGAGCAGTACTTC.

This clonotype was counted a few times. J is TRBJ1-6 and V is TRBV2; the match to TRBD1 covers 8 bases. The V and J ends lost 5 bases and 10 bases, in that order; junction bases with no gene match: 4. The germline gives CDR1 SNHLY, CDR2 FYNNEI. The CDR3 has 13 amino acids. CDR3 residues: CASSRQGISPLHF. CDR3 DNA sequence: TGTGCCAGCAGTCGACAGGGGATCTCACCCCTCCACTTT.

This clonotype has ten or more counts. The chain links TRBV12-3 or TRBV12-4 to TRBJ1-2; 8 bases fit TRBD1. The CDR3 length is 15 residues. With V trimmed by 4 bases and J by 7 bases, 11 bases remained unmatched. In DNA, the CDR3 is TGTGCCAGCAGTTCAGCAGGGACAGGCGCGATTGGCTACACCTTC. It is translated as CASSSAGTGAIGYTF.

This clonotype appeared a few times. The V and J genes are TRBV7-6 and TRBJ2-1; D possibly corresponds to TRBD2 (5 bases). CDR3 length: 13 residues. Germline V lookup: CDR1 SGHVS, CDR2 FNYEAQ. V was trimmed by 0 bases and J by 8 bases, leaving 8 bases between them. For the CDR3, the DNA is TGTGCCAGCAGCTTAGCATCCGGGGATGAGCAGTTCTTC. Its translation: CASSLASGDEQFF.

The rearrangement uses TRBV12-5 and TRBJ2-3; D possibly corresponds to TRBD2 (5 bases). This CDR3 is 14 amino acids long. With 1 base removed from V and 4 bases from J, the gap between germline ends came to 9 bases. Germline CDR1 LGHNT, CDR2 FRNRAP. The CDR3 region is CASGLGAAADTQYF. The CDR3 DNA reads TGTGCTAGTGGTTTGGGGGCAGCGGCAGATACGCAGTATTTT.

This clonotype was counted many times. V gene TRBV7-8 combines with J gene TRBJ2-7; 7 positions match TRBD1. CDR1 and CDR2 from the germline V gene are SGHVS and FQNEAQ. The CDR3 consists of 15 residues. Losses at the gene ends were 2 bases for V and 2 bases for J; bases not matched to a gene: 6. For the CDR3, the DNA is TGTGCCAGCAGCTTACGGACAGGCGGGCCCTACGAGCAGTACTTC. It codes for CASSLRTGGPYEQYF. Filled out from reference TRBV7-8 and TRBJ2-7, the complete variable domain reads GAGVSQSPRYKVAKRGQDVALRCDPISGHVSLFWYQQALGQGPEFLTYFQNEAQLDKSGLPSDRFFAERPEGSVSTLKIQRTQQEDSAVYLCASSLRTGGPYEQYFGPGTRLTVT.

This clonotype was recorded many times. The chain joins TRBV12-3 or TRBV12-4 to TRBJ2-1; weak D call: TRBD2 (5 bases). With 6 bases removed from V and 5 bases from J, the gap between germline ends came to 17 bases. The CDR3 extends over 15 amino acids. The CDR3 bases are TGTGCCAGCAGCCCTGACCGGAGCGGACACAATGAGCAGTTCTTC. This translates into CASSPDRSGHNEQFF.